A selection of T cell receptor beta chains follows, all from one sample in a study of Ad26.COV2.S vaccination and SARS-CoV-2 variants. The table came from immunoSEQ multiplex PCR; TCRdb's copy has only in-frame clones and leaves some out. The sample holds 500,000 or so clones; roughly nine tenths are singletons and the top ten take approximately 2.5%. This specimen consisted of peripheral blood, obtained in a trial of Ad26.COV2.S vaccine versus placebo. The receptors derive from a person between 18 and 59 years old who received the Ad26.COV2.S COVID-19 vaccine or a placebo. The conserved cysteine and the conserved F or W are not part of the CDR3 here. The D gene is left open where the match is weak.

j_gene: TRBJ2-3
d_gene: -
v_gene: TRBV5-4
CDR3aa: ASSLKRMAGTDTQY

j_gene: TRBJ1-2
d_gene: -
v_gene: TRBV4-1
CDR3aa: ASSWEGYGYT

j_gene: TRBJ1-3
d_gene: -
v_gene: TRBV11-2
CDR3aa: ASSYPRGGPSSGNTIY

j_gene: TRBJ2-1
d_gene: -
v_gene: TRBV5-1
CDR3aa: ASSFQGNYNEQF

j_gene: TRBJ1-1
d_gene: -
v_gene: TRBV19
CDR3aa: ASSIGWGPDTEAF

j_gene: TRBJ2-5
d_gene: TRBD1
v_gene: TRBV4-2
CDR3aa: ASSHAQGEHQETQY

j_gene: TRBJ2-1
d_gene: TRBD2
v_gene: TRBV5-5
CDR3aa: ASSSQTSGLSSYNEQF

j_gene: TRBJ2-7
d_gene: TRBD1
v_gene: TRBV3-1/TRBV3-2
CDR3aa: ASSWDRETYEQY

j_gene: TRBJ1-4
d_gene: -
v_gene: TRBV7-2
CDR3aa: ASSSPAFGKLF

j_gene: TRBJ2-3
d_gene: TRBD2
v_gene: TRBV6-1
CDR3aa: ASSVSGTSYTDTQY

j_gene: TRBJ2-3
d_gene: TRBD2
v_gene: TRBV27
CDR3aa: ASSARLAGGRTDTQY

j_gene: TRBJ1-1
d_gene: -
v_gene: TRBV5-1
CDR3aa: ASSAYRDMNTEAF

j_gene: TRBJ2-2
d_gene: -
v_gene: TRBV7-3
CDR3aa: ASSLHGTGLVPGELF

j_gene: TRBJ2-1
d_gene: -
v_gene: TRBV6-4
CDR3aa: ASSVGAHNEQF

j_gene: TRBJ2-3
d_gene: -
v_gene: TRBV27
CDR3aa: ASSSPGDTQY

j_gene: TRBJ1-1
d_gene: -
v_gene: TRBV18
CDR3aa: ASSRGTHTEAF

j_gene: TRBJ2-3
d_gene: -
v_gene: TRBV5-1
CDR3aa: ASSFHTDTQY

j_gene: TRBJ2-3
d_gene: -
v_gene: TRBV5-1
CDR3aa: ASSFWGRDTQY

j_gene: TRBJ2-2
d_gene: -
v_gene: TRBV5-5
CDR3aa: ASSITGTGELF

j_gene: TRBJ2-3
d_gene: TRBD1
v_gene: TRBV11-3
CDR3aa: ASSRHRGTDTQY

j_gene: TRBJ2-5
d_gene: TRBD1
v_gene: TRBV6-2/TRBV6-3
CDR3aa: ASSYPPGQGRETQY

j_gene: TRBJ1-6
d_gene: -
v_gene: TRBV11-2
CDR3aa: ASSLEGGSENSPLH

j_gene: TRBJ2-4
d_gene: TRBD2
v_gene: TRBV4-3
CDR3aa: ASSHLPGGTAKNIQY

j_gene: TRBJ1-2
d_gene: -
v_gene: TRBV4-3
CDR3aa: ASSQDPRGDLNYGYT

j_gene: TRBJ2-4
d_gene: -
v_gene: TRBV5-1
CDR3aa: ASSRRLGHNIQY

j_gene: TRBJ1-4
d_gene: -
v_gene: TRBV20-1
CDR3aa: SAWYNEKLF

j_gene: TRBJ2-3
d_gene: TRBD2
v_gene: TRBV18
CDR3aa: ASSPPIGRRWTDTQY

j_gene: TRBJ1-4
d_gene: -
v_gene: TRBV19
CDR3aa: ASSMWLGQLNEKLF

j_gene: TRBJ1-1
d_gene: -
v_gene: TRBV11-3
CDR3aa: ASSLERNTEAF

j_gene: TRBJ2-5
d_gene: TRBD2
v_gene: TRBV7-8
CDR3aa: ASSLVLAGDHYQETQY

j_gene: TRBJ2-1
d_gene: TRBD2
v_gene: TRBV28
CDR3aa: ASSGGFGGTYNEQF

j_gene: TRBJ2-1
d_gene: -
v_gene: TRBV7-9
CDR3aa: ASDWSSYNEQF